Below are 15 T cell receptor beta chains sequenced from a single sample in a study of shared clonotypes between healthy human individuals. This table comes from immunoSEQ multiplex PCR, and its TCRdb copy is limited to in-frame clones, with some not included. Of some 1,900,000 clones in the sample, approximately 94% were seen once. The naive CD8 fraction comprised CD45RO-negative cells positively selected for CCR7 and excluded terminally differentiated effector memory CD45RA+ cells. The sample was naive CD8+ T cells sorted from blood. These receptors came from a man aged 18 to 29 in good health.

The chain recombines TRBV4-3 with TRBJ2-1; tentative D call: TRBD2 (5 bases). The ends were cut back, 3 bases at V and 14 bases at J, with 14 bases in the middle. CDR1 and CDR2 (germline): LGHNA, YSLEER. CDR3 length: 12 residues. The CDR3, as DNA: TGCGCCAGCAGCCATCAAGAGGGAACGAAGTTCTTC. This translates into CASSHQEGTKFF.

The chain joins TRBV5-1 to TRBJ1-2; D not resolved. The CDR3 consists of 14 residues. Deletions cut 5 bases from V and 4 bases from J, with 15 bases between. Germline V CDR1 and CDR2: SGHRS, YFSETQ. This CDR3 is CASREGYGGYGYTF. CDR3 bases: TGCGCCAGCAGGGAAGGGTACGGAGGCTATGGCTACACCTTC.

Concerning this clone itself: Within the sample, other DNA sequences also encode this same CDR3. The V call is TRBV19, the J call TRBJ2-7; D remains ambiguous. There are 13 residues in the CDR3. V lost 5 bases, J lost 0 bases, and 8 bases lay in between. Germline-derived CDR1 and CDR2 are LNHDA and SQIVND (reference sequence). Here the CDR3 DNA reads TGTGCCAGTAGTTTCGGACCCTCCTACGAGCAGTACTTC. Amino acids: CASSFGPSYEQYF. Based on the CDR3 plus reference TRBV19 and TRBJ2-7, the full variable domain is DGGITQSPKYLFRKEGQNVTLSCEQNLNHDAMYWYRQDPGQGLRLIYYSQIVNDFQKGDIAEGYSVSREKKESFPLTVTSAQKNPTAFYLCASSFGPSYEQYFGPGTRLTVT.

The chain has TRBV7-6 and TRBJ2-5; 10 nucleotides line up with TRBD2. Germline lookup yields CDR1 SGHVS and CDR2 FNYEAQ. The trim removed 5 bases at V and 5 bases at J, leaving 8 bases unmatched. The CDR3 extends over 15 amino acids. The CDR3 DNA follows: TGTGCCAGCAGCGTCGGACTAGCGGCTCAGGAGACCCAGTACTTC. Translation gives CASSVGLAAQETQYF.

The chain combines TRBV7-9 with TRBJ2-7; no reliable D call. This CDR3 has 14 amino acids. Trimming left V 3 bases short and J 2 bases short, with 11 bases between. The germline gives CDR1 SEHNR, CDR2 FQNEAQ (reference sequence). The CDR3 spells CASSFGVGAYEQYF. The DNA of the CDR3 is TGTGCCAGCAGCTTCGGAGTCGGCGCCTACGAGCAGTACTTC.

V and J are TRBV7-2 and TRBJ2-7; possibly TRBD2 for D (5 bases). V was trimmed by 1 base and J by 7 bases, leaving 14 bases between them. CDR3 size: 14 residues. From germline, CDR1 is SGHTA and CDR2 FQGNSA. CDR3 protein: CASSLGTSRGEQYF. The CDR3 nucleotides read TGTGCCAGCAGCTTAGGGACGAGCCGGGGAGAGCAGTACTTC.

The CDR3, as DNA: TGTGCCAGCAGTCAACGGGACTACTATAATTCACCCCTCCACTTT. Protein product: CASSQRDYYNSPLHF. The chain employs TRBV27 and TRBJ1-6; D is perhaps TRBD1 (5 bases). V was trimmed by 5 bases and J by 3 bases, leaving 11 bases between them. CDR3 length: 15 amino acids. Germline V gives CDR1 MNHEY, CDR2 SMNVEV (reference sequence).

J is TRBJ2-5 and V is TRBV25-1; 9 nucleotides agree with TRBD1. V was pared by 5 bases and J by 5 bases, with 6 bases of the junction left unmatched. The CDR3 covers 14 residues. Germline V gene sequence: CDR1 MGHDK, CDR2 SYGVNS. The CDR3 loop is CASSMGTGRETQYF. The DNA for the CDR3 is TGTGCCAGCAGTATGGGGACAGGGAGGGAGACCCAGTACTTC.

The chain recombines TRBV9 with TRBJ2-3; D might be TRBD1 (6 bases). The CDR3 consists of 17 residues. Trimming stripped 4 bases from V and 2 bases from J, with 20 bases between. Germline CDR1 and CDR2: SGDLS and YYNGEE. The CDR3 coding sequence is TGTGCCAGCAGCATGAACAGGGAACGAGGCGTCACAGATACGCAGTATTTT. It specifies CASSMNRERGVTDTQYF.

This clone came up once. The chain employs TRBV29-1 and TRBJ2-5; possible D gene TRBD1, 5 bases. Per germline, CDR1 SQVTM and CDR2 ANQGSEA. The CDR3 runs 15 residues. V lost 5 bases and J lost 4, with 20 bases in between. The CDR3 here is CSVQQVSDPIETQYF. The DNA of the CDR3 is TGCAGCGTTCAACAGGTCTCCGACCCAATAGAGACCCAGTACTTC.

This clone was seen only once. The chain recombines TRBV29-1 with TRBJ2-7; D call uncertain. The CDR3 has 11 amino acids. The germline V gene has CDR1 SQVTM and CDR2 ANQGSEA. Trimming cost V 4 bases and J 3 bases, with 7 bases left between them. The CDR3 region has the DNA TGCAGCGTTGTTTCCCACTACGAGCAGTACTTC. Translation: CSVVSHYEQYF.

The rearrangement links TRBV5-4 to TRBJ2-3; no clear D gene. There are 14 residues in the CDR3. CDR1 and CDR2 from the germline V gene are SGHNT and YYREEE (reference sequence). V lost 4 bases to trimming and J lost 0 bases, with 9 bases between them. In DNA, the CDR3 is TGTGCCAGCAGCACCACAGCTAGCACAGATACGCAGTATTTT. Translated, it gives CASSTTASTDTQYF.

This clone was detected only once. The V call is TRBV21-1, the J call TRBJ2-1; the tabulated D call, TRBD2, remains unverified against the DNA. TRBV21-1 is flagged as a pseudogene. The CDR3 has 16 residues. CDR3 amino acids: CASSILGYSSYNEQFF. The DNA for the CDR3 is TGTGCCAGCAGCATTCTCGGGTATAGCTCCTACAATGAGCAGTTCTTC.

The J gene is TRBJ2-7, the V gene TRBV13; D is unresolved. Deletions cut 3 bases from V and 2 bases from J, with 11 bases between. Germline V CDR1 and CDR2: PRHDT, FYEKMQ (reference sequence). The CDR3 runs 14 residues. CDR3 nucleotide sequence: TGTGCCAGCAGCTTCAGAGTTAAGGCCTACGAGCAGTACTTC. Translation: CASSFRVKAYEQYF. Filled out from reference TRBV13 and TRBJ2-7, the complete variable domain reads AAGVIQSPRHLIKEKRETATLKCYPIPRHDTVYWYQQGPGQDPQFLISFYEKMQSDKGSIPDRFSAQQFSDYHSELNMSSLELGDSALYFCASSFRVKAYEQYFGPGTRLTVT.

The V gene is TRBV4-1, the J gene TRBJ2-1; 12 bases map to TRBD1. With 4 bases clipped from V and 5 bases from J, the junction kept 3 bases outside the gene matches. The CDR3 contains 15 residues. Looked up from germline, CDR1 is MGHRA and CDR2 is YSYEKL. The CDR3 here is CASSLGQGAHNEQFF. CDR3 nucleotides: TGCGCCAGCAGCCTGGGACAGGGGGCCCACAATGAGCAGTTCTTC.